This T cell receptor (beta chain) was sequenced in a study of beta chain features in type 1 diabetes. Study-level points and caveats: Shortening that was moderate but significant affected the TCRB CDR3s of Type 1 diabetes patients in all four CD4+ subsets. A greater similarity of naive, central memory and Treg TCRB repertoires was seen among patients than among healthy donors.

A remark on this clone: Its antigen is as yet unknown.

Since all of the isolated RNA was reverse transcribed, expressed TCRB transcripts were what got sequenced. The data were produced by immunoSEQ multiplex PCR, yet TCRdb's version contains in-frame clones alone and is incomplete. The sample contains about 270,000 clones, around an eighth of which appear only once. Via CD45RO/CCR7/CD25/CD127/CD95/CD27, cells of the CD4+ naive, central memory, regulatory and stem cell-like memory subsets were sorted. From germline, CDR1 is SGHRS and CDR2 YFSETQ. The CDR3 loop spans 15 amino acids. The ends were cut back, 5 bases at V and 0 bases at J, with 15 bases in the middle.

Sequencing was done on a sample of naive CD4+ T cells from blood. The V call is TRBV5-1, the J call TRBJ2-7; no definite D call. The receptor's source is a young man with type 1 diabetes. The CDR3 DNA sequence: TGCGCCAGCAGACCACCAGCGACCAGCTCCTACGAGCAGTACTTC. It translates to CASRPPATSSYEQYF.